A single sample gave rise to the 32 T cell receptor beta chains below, sequenced in a study of OX40 agonist ivuxolimab in advanced cancers. This table comes from immunoSEQ multiplex PCR, and its TCRdb copy is limited to in-frame clones, with some not included. The sample holds approximately 99,000 clones, roughly 94% seen once. The source was CD4+ or CD8+ T cells sorted from blood, collected in a trial of the OX40 agonist ivuxolimab. These receptors came from an adult with an advanced solid tumor such as melanoma, head and neck, liver or kidney cancer.

The V gene is TRBV11-3, the J gene TRBJ1-3; D might be TRBD1 (5 bases). CDR1 is SGHNT, CDR2 YENEEA, per germline. Trimming stripped 4 bases from V and 2 bases from J, with 9 bases between. The CDR3 sequence is 14 residues long. The DNA of the CDR3 is TGTGCCAGCAGCTCCGGGACGGCTGGAAACACCATATATTTT. Its translation is CASSSGTAGNTIYF.

V usage is TRBV28 and J usage is TRBJ1-2; D unclear. This CDR3 spans 13 amino acids. Per the germline V gene, CDR1 is MDHEN and CDR2 is SYDVKM. The V end lost 3 bases, the J end lost 3 bases, and 8 bases lay between the germline ends. This chain's CDR3 is CASSFGGDYGYTF. The CDR3 DNA reads as TGTGCCAGCAGTTTCGGCGGAGACTATGGCTACACCTTC.

The chain has TRBV29-1 and TRBJ1-2, with D maybe TRBD1 (6 bases). V was cut by 4 bases and J by 2 bases, with 14 bases left in between. This CDR3 has 14 residues. Germline CDR1 SQVTM, CDR2 ANQGSEA. CDR3 protein: CSVVVGAVNYGYTF. In nucleotides, the CDR3 is TGCAGCGTTGTTGTGGGGGCGGTAAACTATGGCTACACCTTC.

V gene TRBV29-1 combines with J gene TRBJ1-2; TRBD1 agrees at 7 bases. V was pared by 4 bases and J by 1 base, with 3 bases of the junction left unmatched. The CDR3 length is 13 residues. Germline values: CDR1 SQVTM, CDR2 ANQGSEA. The CDR3 DNA follows: TGCAGCGTTGTAACAGGGGTTAACTATGGCTACACCTTC. Protein sequence: CSVVTGVNYGYTF.

This chain links TRBV4-3 with TRBJ1-2; D not resolved. The CDR3 spans 17 residues. V was trimmed by 0 bases and J by 6 bases, leaving 20 bases between them. CDR1 LGHNA and CDR2 YSLEER come from the germline V gene. The CDR3 protein is CASSQDLNWSGSDGYTF. The CDR3 bases are TGCGCCAGCAGCCAAGATCTAAACTGGAGTGGGTCGGATGGCTACACCTTC.

DNA for the CDR3: TGTGCCAGCAGGGGACAGCCCAATCAGCCCCAGCATTTT. Translation gives CASRGQPNQPQHF. V gene TRBV7-2 combines with J gene TRBJ1-5; TRBD1 matches 7 bases. There are 13 residues in the CDR3. Germline V gene data show CDR1 as SGHTA and CDR2 as FQGNSA. Germline trimming cut 6 bases from V and 3 bases from J; bases unmatched to any gene: 2.

The chain couples TRBV28 to TRBJ1-2; TRBD1 might be the D (6 bases). Trimming pared 3 bases from V and 8 bases from J, leaving 13 bases between. The CDR3 has 13 residues. Germline loops: CDR1 MDHEN, CDR2 SYDVKM. Here the CDR3 DNA reads TGTGCCAGCAGTTTCGACCGGGGGCTGGGCTACACCTTC. This translates into CASSFDRGLGYTF.

This chain joins TRBV19 and TRBJ2-4; D is possibly TRBD2 (6 bases). Germline CDR1 is LNHDA and CDR2 is SQIVND (reference sequence). This CDR3 spans 15 amino acids. Trimming took off 5 bases at V and 3 bases at J, with 14 bases between the two ends. CDR3 nucleotide sequence: TGTGCCAGTAGTCCGGGGGACTTTGTCAAAAACATTCAGTACTTC. Encoded protein: CASSPGDFVKNIQYF.

The rearrangement links TRBV28 to TRBJ1-2, with D unresolved. The CDR3 contains 13 residues. Germline V CDR1 and CDR2: MDHEN, SYDVKM. Trimming pared 1 base from V and 8 bases from J, leaving 11 bases between. CDR3 nucleotide sequence: TGTGCCAGCAGTTTATTGCCTAATCAGGGCTACACCTTC. This codes for CASSLLPNQGYTF.

This clone was counted a single time. One junction end disagrees with the germline gene, perhaps due to a read error. This rearrangement joins TRBV6-6 to TRBJ2-7, with D possibly being TRBD2 (5 bases). The CDR3 contains 13 residues. Per the germline V gene, CDR1 is MNHNY and CDR2 is SVGAGI (reference sequence). The CDR3 region is CASSYSRAGPGDF. CDR3 coding DNA: TGTGCCAGCAGTTACTCGAGGGCCGGCCCCGGGGACTTC.

The CDR3 region has the DNA TGTGCCAGCAGCTTAGGGGTGGGGGCGGAGAGTAGCAATCAGCCCCAGCATTTT. Protein product: CASSLGVGAESSNQPQHF. V and J are TRBV7-8 and TRBJ1-5, with D perhaps TRBD1 (6 bases). The CDR3 consists of 18 residues. Trimming removed 1 base at V and 0 bases at J, with 16 bases between. Germline assignment: CDR1 SGHVS and CDR2 FQNEAQ.

The chain employs TRBV11-2 and TRBJ2-1; 10 bases match TRBD2. CDR1 is SGHAT and CDR2 is FQNNGV in the germline V gene. The CDR3 contains 16 residues. V shed 4 bases and J 5 bases; nucleotides not matched to a gene: 8. CDR3 protein: CASSSSGRGGHNEQFF. The CDR3 region has the DNA TGTGCCAGCAGCTCCAGCGGGAGGGGGGGCCACAATGAGCAGTTCTTC.

This chain connects TRBV25-1 to TRBJ1-1; D gene unclear. Between the trimmed V and J ends, which lost 2 bases and 2 bases, there was a span of 6 bases. The germline CDR1 and CDR2 sequences are MGHDK and SYGVNS. The CDR3 loop spans 13 amino acids. The CDR3 sequence is CASSEPGNTEAFF. CDR3 coding DNA: TGTGCCAGCAGTGAACCGGGCAACACTGAAGCTTTCTTT.

The J gene is TRBJ2-7, the V gene TRBV7-3, with D perhaps assigned TRBD1 or TRBD2 (5 bases each). Deletions cut 2 bases from V and 6 bases from J, with 11 bases between. The CDR3 totals 13 residues. Germline V gene sequence: CDR1 SGHTA, CDR2 FQGTGA. This CDR3 reads CASSLLVGGEQYF. As DNA, the CDR3 is TGTGCCAGCAGCTTACTGGTTGGGGGCGAGCAGTACTTC.

The genes are TRBV7-2 and TRBJ2-7; 8 nucleotides agree with TRBD2. Germline loops: CDR1 SGHTA, CDR2 FQGNSA. The CDR3 is 14 residues long. V dropped 4 bases and J dropped 2; count of bases not matched to a gene: 4. The CDR3 DNA follows: TGTGCCAGCAGCTCGCAGCGGGAGCCCTACGAGCAGTACTTC. Translating gives CASSSQREPYEQYF.

V gene TRBV4-3 combines with J gene TRBJ1-5; the D is unclear. V lost 0 bases to trimming and J lost 5 bases, with 5 bases between them. CDR1 and CDR2 from the germline V gene are LGHNA and YSLEER. This CDR3 contains 13 residues. CDR3 sequence reads: CASSQDRDQPQHF. For the CDR3, the DNA is TGCGCCAGCAGCCAAGATAGGGATCAGCCCCAGCATTTT.

This chain connects TRBV9 to TRBJ1-2; D remains unclear. Germline V gene lookup returns CDR1 SGDLS and CDR2 YYNGEE. Trimming took off 5 bases at V and 8 bases at J, with 10 bases between the two ends. This CDR3 contains 11 residues. The CDR3 coding sequence is TGTGCCAGCAGTCGAGGGCGGGGCTACACCTTC. Translating it yields CASSRGRGYTF.

The rearrangement joins TRBV6-6 to TRBJ1-1; D unclear. The V end lost 6 bases, the J end lost 5 bases, and 10 bases lay between the germline ends. CDR1 is MNHNY and CDR2 is SVGAGI in the germline V gene (reference sequence). The CDR3 contains 12 residues. The CDR3 DNA is TGTGCCAGCAGGGCCTTAGGGACTGAAGCTTTCTTT. Protein sequence: CASRALGTEAFF.

The DNA of the CDR3 is TGTGCCAGCAGCTTATCCAGGGTAGGAGGCGAGCAGTACTTC. Its translation: CASSLSRVGGEQYF. The genes are TRBV7-8 and TRBJ2-7, with D perhaps assigned TRBD1 or TRBD2 (5 bases each). The CDR3 covers 14 residues. Per germline, CDR1 SGHVS and CDR2 FQNEAQ. V lost 2 bases to trimming and J lost 6 bases, with 14 bases between them.

The V and J genes are TRBV7-9 and TRBJ2-5; 10 bases match TRBD1. The CDR3 runs to 17 residues. Trimming at V came to 6 bases and at J to 3 bases, leaving 13 bases not matched to a gene. CDR1 is SEHNR, CDR2 FQNEAQ, per germline (reference sequence). The CDR3 loop is CASRPNPGQGGKETQYF. In DNA form, the CDR3 reads TGTGCCAGCAGACCGAACCCTGGACAGGGGGGTAAAGAGACCCAGTACTTC.

The V call is TRBV5-4, the J call TRBJ1-4; the match to TRBD1 covers 9 bases. CDR1 and CDR2 (germline): SGHNT, YYREEE (reference sequence). V gave up 4 bases and J gave up 4 bases; unmatched junction bases: 2. CDR3 length: 14 residues. The CDR3 protein is CASSLDRGNEKLFF. For the CDR3, the DNA is TGTGCCAGCAGCCTGGACAGGGGTAATGAAAAACTGTTTTTT.

The chain employs TRBV11-2 and TRBJ2-3, with D unresolved. Germline CDR1 SGHAT, CDR2 FQNNGV. This CDR3 is 15 amino acids long. The V gene lost 2 bases and the J gene lost 0 bases, with 9 bases spanning the gap. The DNA for the CDR3 is TGTGCCAGCAGCTTAAACGGACCAAGCACAGATACGCAGTATTTT. It encodes CASSLNGPSTDTQYF.

A single count supports this clone. This rearrangement joins TRBV7-2 to TRBJ2-7, with D unresolved. The CDR3 runs 12 residues. V gave up 3 bases and J gave up 3 bases, with 6 bases separating them. Per germline, CDR1 SGHTA and CDR2 FQGNSA. CDR3 amino acids: CASSFLGYEQYF. The CDR3 nucleotides are TGTGCCAGCAGCTTTCTGGGCTACGAGCAGTACTTC. Based on the CDR3 plus reference TRBV7-2 and TRBJ2-7, the full variable domain is GAGVSQSPSNKVTEKGKDVELRCDPISGHTALYWYRQSLGQGLEFLIYFQGNSAPDKSGLPSDRFSAERTGGSVSTLTIQRTQQEDSAVYLCASSFLGYEQYFGPGTRLTVT.

The chain uses TRBV20-1 and TRBJ1-2; possible D gene TRBD1, 6 bases. The CDR3 has 11 residues. CDR1 DFQATT and CDR2 SNEGSKA come from the germline V gene (reference sequence). The V gene lost 4 bases and the J gene lost 8 bases, with 11 bases spanning the gap. CDR3 in amino acids: CSATQGSGYTF. CDR3 DNA: TGCAGTGCTACTCAGGGGTCCGGCTACACCTTC.

V gene TRBV27 combines with J gene TRBJ2-3, with a tentative D call TRBD2 (7 bases). Per germline, CDR1 MNHEY and CDR2 SMNVEV (reference sequence). Trimming removed 5 bases at V and 6 bases at J, with 21 bases between. This CDR3 contains 16 residues. As DNA, the CDR3 is TGTGCCAGCAGTCCGCGAAGGGGGGGTGGATGGGATACGCAGTATTTT. This gives the protein CASSPRRGGGWDTQYF.

The chain recombines TRBV4-1 with TRBJ2-7; 13 bases map to TRBD2. Germline CDR1 is MGHRA and CDR2 is YSYEKL. CDR3 length: 17 residues. Unmatched junction bases numbered 13, after V lost 2 bases and J lost 9 bases. CDR3 sequence (DNA): TGCGCCAGCAGCCAAAATCCCAACTCTCGACTAGCGGGGGGGCAGTACTTC. Translated, it gives CASSQNPNSRLAGGQYF.

This clone was detected only once. Written as DNA, the CDR3 is TGTGCCAGCAGACGCGTAGAAATGGGGGAGCAGTACTTC. Translation gives CASRRVEMGEQYF. J is TRBJ2-7 and V is TRBV6-5; D is undetermined. Germline V gives CDR1 MNHEY, CDR2 SVGAGI. Trimming left V 6 bases short and J 7 bases short, with 16 bases between. CDR3 length: 13 amino acids.

The chain joins TRBV9 to TRBJ1-2; D possibly corresponds to TRBD1 (6 bases). In germline, CDR1 is SGDLS, CDR2 YYNGEE. CDR3 length equals 14 residues. V lost 0 bases and J lost 7, with 13 bases in between. CDR3 in amino acids: CASSVAGGRGGYTF. Written as DNA, the CDR3 is TGTGCCAGCAGCGTAGCTGGGGGGCGAGGTGGCTACACCTTC.

The V call is TRBV5-6, the J call TRBJ1-1; maybe TRBD1 (5 bases). The CDR3 consists of 14 residues. Germline values: CDR1 SGHDT, CDR2 YYEEEE. Trimming removed 1 base from V and 11 bases from J, with 18 bases in between. The CDR3: CASSLSRDSLFAFF. DNA of the CDR3: TGTGCCAGCAGCTTGTCCCGGGACTCTCTGTTTGCTTTCTTT.

The V and J genes are TRBV5-4 and TRBJ2-3; 10 positions agree with TRBD2. The CDR3 loop spans 14 amino acids. Germline V CDR1 and CDR2: SGHNT, YYREEE (reference sequence). V was pared by 0 bases and J by 7 bases, with 2 bases of the junction left unmatched. The CDR3 region is CASSLEREGNTQYF. The DNA of the CDR3 is TGTGCCAGCAGCTTGGAGCGGGAGGGAAATACGCAGTATTTT.

The CDR3 sequence: CASSPDTALNQPQHF. The CDR3 DNA sequence: TGTGCCAGCAGTCCGGACACCGCGTTGAATCAGCCCCAGCATTTT. V gene TRBV6-5 combines with J gene TRBJ1-5; possibly TRBD1 for D (5 bases). Germline CDR1 reads MNHEY; CDR2 reads SVGAGI. Deletions cut 5 bases from V and 4 bases from J, with 15 bases between. The CDR3 is 15 residues long.

This clone is a singleton in its sample. This chain links TRBV6-1 with TRBJ2-2; either TRBD1 or TRBD2 may supply D (5 bases each). V was shortened by 6 bases and J by 5 bases, with 10 bases between the two germline ends. CDR3 size: 13 residues. The germline gives CDR1 MNHNS, CDR2 SASEGT. CDR3 in amino acids: CASRPGPTGELFF. Written as DNA, the CDR3 is TGTGCCAGCAGGCCGGGACCTACCGGGGAGCTGTTTTTT.